This T cell receptor (beta chain) was captured by sequencing in a study of cytomegalovirus exposure and HLA in healthy donors. V shed 0 bases and J shed 2 bases, with 20 bases lying between them. This CDR3 is 18 amino acids long. The germline CDR1 and CDR2 sequences are LGHNT and FRNRAP. The PCR had 60 Vbeta and 13 Jbeta primers. Clones were read by immunoSEQ multiplex PCR, and TCRdb kept only the in-frame ones, dropping some. The table includes 70,000 to 95,000 clones, about 84% detected once. Details on this clone: Its antigen is undetermined.

General study findings and limits: Researchers reported in a later analysis that common viral pathogens appeared linked to several top clusters.

The rearrangement uses TRBV12-5 and TRBJ2-7; perhaps TRBD1 as D (7 bases). The sample comprised PBMCs. This receptor was obtained from a man aged 18 to 29 in good health and CMV-seronegative. The CDR3 loop reads CASGLVAAAGQKAYEQYF. The CDR3 DNA reads TGTGCTAGTGGTTTGGTGGCCGCCGCGGGACAGAAGGCCTACGAGCAGTACTTC.